The text below deals with one T cell receptor beta chain. This specimen belongs to a study of technical replicates of blood from a few donors. Generated by immunoSEQ multiplex PCR, the TCRdb table keeps only in-frame clones and is missing some. In the table there are about 100,000 clones, 90% to 95% of which are singletons. Per the germline V gene, CDR1 is MDHEN and CDR2 is SYDVKM. The CDR3 is 17 amino acids. V lost 6 bases, J lost 2 bases, and 23 bases lay in between. Sequencing used T cells isolated from PBMCs. The rearrangement links TRBV28 to TRBJ2-7, with D perhaps matching TRBD1 (6 bases). This TCR was sampled from a human donor in good health. CDR3 in amino acids: CASSLFRNRVPTYEQYF. In nucleotides, the CDR3 is TGTGCCAGCAGCCTCTTTAGGAACAGGGTCCCCACCTACGAGCAGTACTTC.